Given below is one T cell receptor beta chain in context. The CDR3 is 16 residues long. Germline CDR1 KGHSH, CDR2 LQKENI. Between the trimmed V and J ends, which lost 2 bases and 0 bases, there was a span of 10 bases. As handled by the study authors: Nucleated cell counts were estimated from reference gene primer amplification. The repertoire was sequenced with immunoSEQ multiplex PCR; TCRdb's copy has only in-frame clones and lacks some. The DNA was the basis for D and trimming; V, J and clone size are from that table. The sample has around 280,000 clones, roughly 87% seen once. These data are taken from a study of blood T cell repertoires in COVID-19. Study at large: Some COVID-19 samples were acute and others convalescent; all came from the United States, Italy and Spain. T cells, B-cell-depleted T cells, or PBMCs provided the cDNA or gDNA that served as material.

This chain links TRBV18 with TRBJ1-4; TRBD1 is a possible D gene (6 bases). Sequencing was performed on peripheral blood. The receptor's source is a woman between 50 and 59 years old who had recovered from COVID-19. The CDR3, as DNA: TGTGCCAGCTCACCAGGACAGCTTGCAACTAATGAAAAACTGTTTTTT. It translates to CASSPGQLATNEKLFF.